These T cell receptor beta chains were read from a single sample in a study of T cell repertoires in breast cancer. TCRdb analysed the emulsion pairing reads with MiXCR anew, one entry per CDR3 protein. Of about 40,000 distinct CDR3 sequences in the sample, less than 55% are singletons; the top ten hold approximately 60%. Sequences were obtained from CD8+ T cells. The receptors come from a pool of human donors with breast cancer or a healthy control (not recorded which). Both conserved end residues are part of each CDR3. A D gene is named only where the DNA matches it firmly. Size is omitted from some rows. Given values are once, few, many or a class for expanded clones.

size,V,J,D,DNA,CDR3
.,TRBV18,TRBJ1-1,TRBD1,TGTGCCAGCTCACCACCGGGACAGGGGATAGGACGGGACACTGAAGCTTTCTTT,CASSPPGQGIGRDTEAFF
.,TRBV27,TRBJ1-5,.,TGTGCCAGCAAAGCCGGGACTGAAAATCAGCCCCAGCATTTT,CASKAGTENQPQHF
once,TRBV6-1,TRBJ1-2,TRBD1,TGTGCCAGCAGTGAAAGGACAGGCGGCCGAAACTATGGCTACACCTTC,CASSERTGGRNYGYTF
.,TRBV20-1,TRBJ2-7,.,TGCAGTGCTAGTGATGCGGGGAACCCCTACGAGCAGTACTTC,CSASDAGNPYEQYF
.,TRBV7-9,TRBJ2-7,.,TGTGCCAGCAGCAGAAGAGCCGAGACAGGAGCCTACGAGCAGTACTTC,CASSRRAETGAYEQYF
.,TRBV18,TRBJ1-1,.,TGTGCCAGCTCAGGGGCCACAGGTTTGAACACTGAAGCTTTCTTT,CASSGATGLNTEAFF
.,TRBV10-3,TRBJ2-3,.,TGTGCCATCAGCTCGGAGGTAGATACGCAGTATTTT,CAISSEVDTQYF
.,TRBV30,TRBJ1-4,TRBD1,TGTGCCTGGAGTCGCGCGGACAGGCAAGCTGAAAAACTGTTTTTT,CAWSRADRQAEKLFF
.,TRBV29-1,TRBJ1-6,TRBD1,TGCAACGTTACTACAGGGGTCAGTTCATCCCTCCACTTT,CNVTTGVSSSLHF
few,TRBV20-1,TRBJ1-1,.,TGCAGTGCGCATCTGAGTCTGAACACTGAAGCTTTCTTT,CSAHLSLNTEAFF
.,TRBV6-6,TRBJ1-4,.,TGTGCCAGCAGTTATAGCGGGGAGGATGAAAAACTGTTTTTT,CASSYSGEDEKLFF
few,TRBV5-1,TRBJ1-1,.,TGCGCCAGCAGCTTGGCCAGGATGAACACTGAAGCTTTCTTT,CASSLARMNTEAFF
.,TRBV27,TRBJ2-1,.,TGTGCCAGCAGTCCGATATCCTTTTTACGGGGCAGCTTCTCCTACAATGAGCAGTTCTTC,CASSPISFLRGSFSYNEQFF
few,TRBV6-2/TRBV6-3,TRBJ2-1,.,TGTGCCAGCAGTTACGGTCCCTACAATGAGCAGTTCTTC,CASSYGPYNEQFF
many,TRBV27,TRBJ1-1,.,TGTGCCAGCAGTCGTTTGGCAGGGATTACTGAAGCTTTCTTT,CASSRLAGITEAFF
.,TRBV3-1,TRBJ1-2,.,TGTGCCAGCAGCTCCCCAAAGGGGGGTAAGCGAGGCTACACCTTC,CASSSPKGGKRGYTF
.,TRBV24-1,TRBJ2-1,TRBD1,TGTGCCACCAGTGATTCAACAGGGGACTCCTACAATGAGCAGTTCTTC,CATSDSTGDSYNEQFF
.,TRBV20-1,TRBJ1-1,.,TGCAGTGCTAGATCGGGGAGGAACGCTGAAGCTTTCTTT,CSARSGRNAEAFF
.,TRBV6-1,TRBJ2-4,.,TGTGCCAGCAGTCGACCCGAAACGCTAGCCAAAAACATTCAGTACTTC,CASSRPETLAKNIQYF
.,TRBV3-1,TRBJ2-7,TRBD2,TGTGCCAGCAGCCAAGGGCTAGCGGGCTACGAGCAGCACTTC,CASSQGLAGYEQHF
few,TRBV20-1,TRBJ1-1,TRBD1,TGCAGTGCCAGAGACGGCGACAGGGGAGGGCCTGAAGCTTTCTTT,CSARDGDRGGPEAFF
.,TRBV7-9,TRBJ1-2,TRBD1,TGTGCCAGCAGCCCGGGACAGCCCTATGGCTACACCTTC,CASSPGQPYGYTF
.,TRBV27,TRBJ2-7,.,TGTGCCAGCAGCCCTAACACGCCCCGGGCCTACGAGCAGTACTTC,CASSPNTPRAYEQYF
few,TRBV7-6,TRBJ2-4,.,TGTGCCAGCAGCTTAGGGACGGGCACAGCCAAAAACATTCAGTACTTC,CASSLGTGTAKNIQYF
few,TRBV7-6,TRBJ1-3,.,TGTGCCAGCAGCTCGGACAGTTTCGAATCTGGAAACACCATATATTTT,CASSSDSFESGNTIYF
few,TRBV6-1,TRBJ2-5,.,TGTGCCAGCAGTAGAAGGGGACAAGAGACCCAGTACTTC,CASSRRGQETQYF
.,TRBV7-3,TRBJ2-1,.,TGTGCCAGCAGCTCTCAGGGATCCTACGGCTATGAGCAGTTCTTC,CASSSQGSYGYEQFF
.,TRBV6-2/TRBV6-3,TRBJ1-5,.,TGTGCCAGCAGTTGGGGCGGGAAAGGCAATCAGCCCCAGCATTTT,CASSWGGKGNQPQHF
once,TRBV7-2,TRBJ1-1,.,TGTGCCGGCAGCTGGGACACTGAAGCTTTCTTT,CAGSWDTEAFF
.,TRBV12-3/TRBV12-4,TRBJ2-1,.,TGTGCCAGCAGTTCTCATAACGGGCAGTTCTTC,CASSSHNGQFF
few,TRBV20-1,TRBJ1-2,.,TGCAGGGCAACGGGAGACTATGGCTACACCTTC,CRATGDYGYTF
.,TRBV11-2,TRBJ2-3,TRBD2,TGTGCCAGCAGCCTCCCGCTAGCGGGGGGGCCATCAGATACGCAGTATTTT,CASSLPLAGGPSDTQYF
.,TRBV7-3,TRBJ1-5,.,TGTGCCAGCAGCTTTGGAGGGGGTCAGCCCCAGCATTTT,CASSFGGGQPQHF
.,TRBV7-9,TRBJ2-1,.,TGTGCCAGCAGCTTATCCCACGAAGAGCAGTTCTTC,CASSLSHEEQFF
.,TRBV6-1,TRBJ1-5,.,TGTGCCAGCAGTGATTTAGGGGCCACTCATAACAATCAGCCTCAGCATTTT,CASSDLGATHNNQPQHF
.,TRBV6-6,TRBJ1-2,TRBD1,TGTGCCAGCAGTTACTCAGACAGGGTTGGCTACACCTTC,CASSYSDRVGYTF
many,TRBV27,TRBJ2-7,.,TGTGCCAGCAGCCCAGACGCCTCCTACGAGCAGTACTTC,CASSPDASYEQYF
.,TRBV20-1,TRBJ2-7,.,TGCAGTGCTAGAGATCCCCTACCGACAGGTGGGACCTACGAGCAGTACTTC,CSARDPLPTGGTYEQYF
.,TRBV27,TRBJ1-3,.,TGTGCCAGCAGCCAGGGGCAGGGAAACACCATATATTTT,CASSQGQGNTIYF
once,TRBV6-5,TRBJ1-1,TRBD1,TGTGCCAGCAGTTACACCCGGACAGGAGAAAACACTGAAGCTTTCTTT,CASSYTRTGENTEAFF
.,TRBV20-1,TRBJ2-3,.,TGCAGTGCTAGAGATCCTAGCACAGATACGCAGTATTTT,CSARDPSTDTQYF
many,TRBV20-1,TRBJ1-2,.,TGCAGTGCCCCTAAAACAGACCCTGTAGCGGGCTACACCTTC,CSAPKTDPVAGYTF